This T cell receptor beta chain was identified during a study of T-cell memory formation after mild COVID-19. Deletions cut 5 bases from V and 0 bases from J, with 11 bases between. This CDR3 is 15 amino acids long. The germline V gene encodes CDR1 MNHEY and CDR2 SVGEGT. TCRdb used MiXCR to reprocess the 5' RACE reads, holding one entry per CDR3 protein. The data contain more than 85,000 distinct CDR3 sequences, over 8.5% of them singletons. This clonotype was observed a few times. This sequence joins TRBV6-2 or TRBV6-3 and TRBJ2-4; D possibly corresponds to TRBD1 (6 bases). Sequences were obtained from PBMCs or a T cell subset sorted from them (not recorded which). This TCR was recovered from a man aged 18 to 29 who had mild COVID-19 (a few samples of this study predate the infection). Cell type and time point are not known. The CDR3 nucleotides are TGTGCCAGCAGTCCGGACAGTTCAGCCAAAAACATTCAGTACTTC. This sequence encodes CASSPDSSAKNIQYF.